Detailed here is one TCR beta chain. Libraries were prepared by immunoSEQ multiplex PCR; TCRdb keeps only in-frame clonotypes and omits some of them. The sample records fewer than 120,000 clones, over 60% being singletons. These data are taken from a study of blood T cell repertoires in COVID-19. Study details: The origin of the acute and convalescent COVID-19 samples was the United States, Italy and Spain. PBMCs, B-cell-depleted T cells, or T cells were the source of the cDNA or gDNA that made up the material.

There are 15 residues in the CDR3. V lost 2 bases, J lost 6 bases, and 11 bases lay in between. Germline CDR1 reads MGHDK; CDR2 reads SYGVNS. This TCR derives from a woman older than 75 with acute or convalescent COVID-19. V gene TRBV25-1 combines with J gene TRBJ1-6; D possibly corresponds to TRBD1 (6 bases). The sequencing input was peripheral blood. The CDR3: CASSEGQQGNSPLHF. CDR3 bases: TGTGCCAGCAGTGAAGGACAGCAGGGTAATTCACCCCTCCACTTT.